One sample yielded the 8 T cell receptor beta chains listed below, sequenced in a study of shared clonotypes between healthy human individuals. Profiled with immunoSEQ multiplex PCR; TCRdb holds only in-frame clones, not every one. This sample carries about 1.1 million clones, 77% of them seen once, and the ten largest clones take more than 0.85%. Material: memory CD4+ T cells from PBMCs. The subset was: CD45RA-negative fraction. The receptors shown here come from a young man in good health. Some clones in this sample may be carry-over from other donors' samples.

The CDR3 here is CASNTGTIRSSYEQYF. CDR3 DNA: TGCGCCAGCAATACCGGGACTATTAGAAGTTCCTACGAGCAGTACTTC. The chain uses TRBV10-2 and TRBJ2-7; 7 bases agree with TRBD2. Germline-derived CDR1 and CDR2 are WSHSY and SAAADI. Trimming removed 7 bases from V and 1 base from J; junction bases left unmatched: 13. CDR3 length: 16 amino acids.

This clone showed up just a few times. V is TRBV15 and J is TRBJ2-7; D is perhaps TRBD2 (5 bases). V shed 0 bases and J shed 12 bases, with 27 bases lying between them. Looked up from germline, CDR1 is LNHNV and CDR2 is YYDKDF (reference sequence). This CDR3 spans 17 amino acids. The chain's CDR3 is CATSRDFFAEPLRELYF. The DNA for the CDR3 is TGTGCCACCAGCAGAGATTTTTTTGCGGAACCTCTACGGGAACTGTACTTC.

This chain joins TRBV5-6 and TRBJ2-1, with TRBD1 matching over 8 bases. The CDR3 is made up of 14 amino acids. Trimming cost V 4 bases and J 4 bases; bases outside gene matches: 4. Germline lookup yields CDR1 SGHDT and CDR2 YYEEEE. The CDR3 reads CASSARGPYNEQFF. CDR3 bases: TGTGCCAGCAGCGCCAGGGGGCCGTACAATGAGCAGTTCTTC.

The rearrangement links TRBV27 to TRBJ2-7, with D unresolved. V dropped 3 bases and J dropped 3 bases, with 12 bases sitting between them. Germline CDR1 MNHEY, CDR2 SMNVEV (reference sequence). The CDR3 consists of 14 residues. In DNA form, the CDR3 reads TGTGCCAGCAGTTTTGATCCGGAGATCTACGAGCAGTACTTC. This encodes CASSFDPEIYEQYF.

The J gene is TRBJ2-1, the V gene TRBV4-1; D tentatively reads TRBD1 or TRBD2 (5 bases each). Germline assignment: CDR1 MGHRA and CDR2 YSYEKL. This CDR3 is built from 14 residues. V lost 2 bases and J 10 bases, leaving 15 bases between the germline ends. The CDR3 nucleotides are TGCGCCAGCAGCCAACCTCGACGGGGCAGGGAGCAGTTCTTC. As protein: CASSQPRRGREQFF.

The chain joins TRBV10-3 to TRBJ1-1, with 8 bases identical to TRBD1. The CDR3 consists of 16 residues. CDR1 and CDR2 (germline): ENHRY, SYGVKD. V gave up 6 bases and J gave up 1 base; unmatched junction bases: 10. CDR3 protein: CAISFDRGITNTEAFF. As DNA, the CDR3 is TGTGCCATCAGCTTCGACAGGGGTATTACGAACACTGAAGCTTTCTTT.

The chain carries TRBV9 and TRBJ1-1; 7 bases agree with TRBD1. Trimming at V came to 3 bases and at J to 5 bases, leaving 10 bases not matched to a gene. This CDR3 has 15 residues. Germline CDR1 is SGDLS and CDR2 is YYNGEE. Here the CDR3 reads CASSEEQGVRTEAFF. CDR3 nucleotides: TGTGCCAGCAGCGAGGAGCAGGGGGTGAGGACTGAAGCTTTCTTT.

This chain links TRBV7-3 with TRBJ2-7; the D gene is possibly TRBD2 (5 bases). Germline lookup yields CDR1 SGHTA and CDR2 FQGTGA. V lost 5 bases and J 4 bases, leaving 15 bases between the germline ends. The CDR3 is made up of 14 amino acids. The CDR3 loop is CASSLKFGDYEQYF. In DNA form, the CDR3 reads TGTGCCAGCAGCCTAAAGTTCGGGGATTACGAGCAGTACTTC.